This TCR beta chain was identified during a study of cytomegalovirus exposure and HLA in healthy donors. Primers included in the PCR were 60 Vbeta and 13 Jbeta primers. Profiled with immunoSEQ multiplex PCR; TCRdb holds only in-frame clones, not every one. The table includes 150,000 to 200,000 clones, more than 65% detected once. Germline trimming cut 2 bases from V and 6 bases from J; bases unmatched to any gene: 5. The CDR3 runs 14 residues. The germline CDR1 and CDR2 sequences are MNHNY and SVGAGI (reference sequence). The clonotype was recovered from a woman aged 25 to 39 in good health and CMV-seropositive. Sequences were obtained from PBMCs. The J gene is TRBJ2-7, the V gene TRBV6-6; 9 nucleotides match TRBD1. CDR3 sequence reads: CASSYPGQGGEQYF. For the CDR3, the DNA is TGTGCCAGCAGTTACCCGGGACAGGGTGGCGAGCAGTACTTC.